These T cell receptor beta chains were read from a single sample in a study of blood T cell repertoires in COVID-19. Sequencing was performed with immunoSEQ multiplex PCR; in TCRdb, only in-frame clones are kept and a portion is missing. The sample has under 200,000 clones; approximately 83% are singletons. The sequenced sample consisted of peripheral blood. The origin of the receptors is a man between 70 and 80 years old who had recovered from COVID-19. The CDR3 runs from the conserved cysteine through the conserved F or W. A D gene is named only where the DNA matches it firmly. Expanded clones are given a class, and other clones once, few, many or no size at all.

cdr3_nt: TGCGCCAGCAGCTCCATGACGCAACTACTAGCGGGAGAGGACAATGAGCAGTTCTTC
cdr3_aa: CASSSMTQLLAGEDNEQFF
v_call: TRBV5-1
clone_size: .
d_call: TRBD2
j_call: TRBJ2-1

cdr3_nt: TGCAGTGCTAGTACAGATAATCAGCCCCAGCATTTT
cdr3_aa: CSASTDNQPQHF
v_call: TRBV20-1
clone_size: few
d_call: .
j_call: TRBJ1-5

cdr3_nt: TGTGCCAGCAGCTTTACAGGGGAACAGTACTTC
cdr3_aa: CASSFTGEQYF
v_call: TRBV7-2
clone_size: few
d_call: TRBD1
j_call: TRBJ2-7

cdr3_nt: TGTGCCAGCAAGGAATTGTTAAGAAGGGGTGGGACCCAGTACTTC
cdr3_aa: CASKELLRRGGTQYF
v_call: TRBV6-5
clone_size: .
d_call: .
j_call: TRBJ2-5

cdr3_nt: TGTGCCAGCAGCTCAGGGACAGTTTTCTACGAGCAGTACTTC
cdr3_aa: CASSSGTVFYEQYF
v_call: TRBV7-2
clone_size: few
d_call: TRBD1
j_call: TRBJ2-7

cdr3_nt: TGCAGCGTCTCCGGGTGGAGGGGTGTGGATGGCTACACCTTC
cdr3_aa: CSVSGWRGVDGYTF
v_call: TRBV29-1
clone_size: .
d_call: .
j_call: TRBJ1-2

cdr3_nt: TGTGCCAGCAGCGTTAGACCCCGGGGGAACACTGAAGCTTTCTTT
cdr3_aa: CASSVRPRGNTEAFF
v_call: TRBV7-8
clone_size: .
d_call: .
j_call: TRBJ1-1

cdr3_nt: TGTGCCAGCAGTTGGGGGACATTAGGCTTCGAGCAGTACTTC
cdr3_aa: CASSWGTLGFEQYF
v_call: TRBV6-2/TRBV6-3
clone_size: .
d_call: .
j_call: TRBJ2-7

cdr3_nt: TGTGCCAGTAGTGGACCGGGACAGTTCTACGAGCAGTACTTC
cdr3_aa: CASSGPGQFYEQYF
v_call: TRBV19
clone_size: .
d_call: TRBD1
j_call: TRBJ2-7

cdr3_nt: TGTGCCAGCAGCTTAGTCTTAGCGGGAGGGGGGTACGAGCAGTACTTC
cdr3_aa: CASSLVLAGGGYEQYF
v_call: TRBV11-2
clone_size: .
d_call: TRBD2
j_call: TRBJ2-7

cdr3_nt: TGTGCCAGCACGGAAACTAGCGGATTTAAAGAGACCCAGTACTTC
cdr3_aa: CASTETSGFKETQYF
v_call: TRBV28
clone_size: .
d_call: TRBD2
j_call: TRBJ2-5

cdr3_nt: TGTGCCATCAGCGGGGGGGACGCCGGCTACACCTTC
cdr3_aa: CAISGGDAGYTF
v_call: TRBV10-3
clone_size: .
d_call: .
j_call: TRBJ1-2

cdr3_nt: TGTGCCAGCAGCTATGGACAGGGGAATTCACCCCTCCACTTT
cdr3_aa: CASSYGQGNSPLHF
v_call: TRBV7-9
clone_size: once
d_call: TRBD1
j_call: TRBJ1-6

cdr3_nt: TGTGCCAGCAGCCTCGGGATCCATAATTCACCCCTCCACTTT
cdr3_aa: CASSLGIHNSPLHF
v_call: TRBV9
clone_size: .
d_call: .
j_call: TRBJ1-6

cdr3_nt: TGTGCCAGCAGACCGGGACAGTTAAGCACAGATACGCAGTATTTT
cdr3_aa: CASRPGQLSTDTQYF
v_call: TRBV2
clone_size: .
d_call: TRBD1
j_call: TRBJ2-3

cdr3_nt: TGTGCCAGCAGCTCCCGGCGAACGGGGGTGGGCAATGAGCAGTTCTTC
cdr3_aa: CASSSRRTGVGNEQFF
v_call: TRBV5-4
clone_size: .
d_call: .
j_call: TRBJ2-1

cdr3_nt: TGTGCCAGCAGCAGGACAGGGGGCGGACAGCCCCAGCATTTT
cdr3_aa: CASSRTGGGQPQHF
v_call: TRBV2
clone_size: .
d_call: TRBD1
j_call: TRBJ1-5

cdr3_nt: TGTGCCAGCAAAAGCCAAGCGGAGTTCACAGATACGCAGTATTTT
cdr3_aa: CASKSQAEFTDTQYF
v_call: TRBV6-6
clone_size: .
d_call: .
j_call: TRBJ2-3

cdr3_nt: TGTGCCAGCAGTTTGACAGAGTCCTACAATGAGCAGTTCTTC
cdr3_aa: CASSLTESYNEQFF
v_call: TRBV28
clone_size: .
d_call: .
j_call: TRBJ2-1

cdr3_nt: TGCGCCAGCAGGGTCCGGAGCACAGATACGCAGTATTTT
cdr3_aa: CASRVRSTDTQYF
v_call: TRBV10-2
clone_size: .
d_call: .
j_call: TRBJ2-3

cdr3_nt: TGTGCCAGCAGTGTTCAGGGAACAGATACGCAGTATTTT
cdr3_aa: CASSVQGTDTQYF
v_call: TRBV25-1
clone_size: .
d_call: .
j_call: TRBJ2-3

cdr3_nt: TGTGCCAGCAGCTTGAGAGGGAGGGCTTATGAGCAGTTCTTC
cdr3_aa: CASSLRGRAYEQFF
v_call: TRBV5-4
clone_size: .
d_call: TRBD2
j_call: TRBJ2-1

cdr3_nt: TGTGCCAGCAGTTACCCGATGGTAGCGGGAGGCTCCCACGAGCAGTACTTC
cdr3_aa: CASSYPMVAGGSHEQYF
v_call: TRBV6-2/TRBV6-3
clone_size: .
d_call: TRBD2
j_call: TRBJ2-7

cdr3_nt: TGCAGCGTCCGCACGGGGACAGGGGGCTACGAGCAGTACTTC
cdr3_aa: CSVRTGTGGYEQYF
v_call: TRBV29-1
clone_size: .
d_call: TRBD1
j_call: TRBJ2-7

cdr3_nt: TGTGCCAGCAGGGTGACAGTTTACAATGAGCAGTTCTTC
cdr3_aa: CASRVTVYNEQFF
v_call: TRBV27
clone_size: .
d_call: .
j_call: TRBJ2-1

cdr3_nt: TGTGCCAGCAGCTTAGGAGATAATCAGCCCCAGCATTTT
cdr3_aa: CASSLGDNQPQHF
v_call: TRBV7-9
clone_size: once
d_call: .
j_call: TRBJ1-5

cdr3_nt: TGTGCCTGGAGTGTAAGCAGCGTTAGCTCCTACGAGCAGTACTTC
cdr3_aa: CAWSVSSVSSYEQYF
v_call: TRBV30
clone_size: .
d_call: .
j_call: TRBJ2-7

cdr3_nt: TGTGCCAGCAGTCGCGACAGGGCCATCCCCTACGAGCAGTACTTC
cdr3_aa: CASSRDRAIPYEQYF
v_call: TRBV27
clone_size: .
d_call: TRBD1
j_call: TRBJ2-7

cdr3_nt: TGCGCCAGCAGCAAAGTGGGGACAGACTACGAGCAGTACTTC
cdr3_aa: CASSKVGTDYEQYF
v_call: TRBV4-1
clone_size: .
d_call: TRBD1
j_call: TRBJ2-7

cdr3_nt: TGTGCCAGCAGCCTGGGGGCGGGCCCACAGGGCTACACCTTC
cdr3_aa: CASSLGAGPQGYTF
v_call: TRBV7-9
clone_size: .
d_call: .
j_call: TRBJ1-2

cdr3_nt: TGTGCCAGCAGCTTGGGAGTGAGCACAGATACGCAGTATTTT
cdr3_aa: CASSLGVSTDTQYF
v_call: TRBV5-8
clone_size: .
d_call: .
j_call: TRBJ2-3

cdr3_nt: TGTGCCAGCTCACCAGCCGATCCCGGGGTGAATTCACCCCTCCACTTT
cdr3_aa: CASSPADPGVNSPLHF
v_call: TRBV18
clone_size: .
d_call: .
j_call: TRBJ1-6

cdr3_nt: TGTGCCAGCAGCTTGGATCCAGATCCCCCAACTAATGAAAAACTGTTTTTT
cdr3_aa: CASSLDPDPPTNEKLFF
v_call: TRBV5-5
clone_size: .
d_call: .
j_call: TRBJ1-4

cdr3_nt: TGTGCCAGGCCCCTGGGACAACTCCGGCCCAGGTATACGCAGTATTTT
cdr3_aa: CARPLGQLRPRYTQYF
v_call: TRBV19
clone_size: .
d_call: .
j_call: TRBJ2-3

cdr3_nt: TGCGCCAGCACCTCCGGAAAGGACAACCTAGTCCGTACGCAGTATTTT
cdr3_aa: CASTSGKDNLVRTQYF
v_call: TRBV5-1
clone_size: .
d_call: .
j_call: TRBJ2-3

cdr3_nt: TGTGCCAGCAGTTTATCTTTGGCGGTCTACGAGCAGTACTTC
cdr3_aa: CASSLSLAVYEQYF
v_call: TRBV27
clone_size: .
d_call: .
j_call: TRBJ2-7

cdr3_nt: TGTGCCAGCAGTCGTCCCGGGACTAGCGGAACCGGGGAGCTGTTTTTT
cdr3_aa: CASSRPGTSGTGELFF
v_call: TRBV6-2/TRBV6-3
clone_size: .
d_call: TRBD2
j_call: TRBJ2-2

cdr3_nt: TGCGCCAGCAAGTTAGGTGACAGTGGCAATCAGCCCCAGCATTTT
cdr3_aa: CASKLGDSGNQPQHF
v_call: TRBV5-1
clone_size: few
d_call: .
j_call: TRBJ1-5

cdr3_nt: TGTGCCAGCAGCTCGGGACTTTATCACTCCTACGAGCAGTACTTC
cdr3_aa: CASSSGLYHSYEQYF
v_call: TRBV7-9
clone_size: .
d_call: .
j_call: TRBJ2-7

cdr3_nt: TGTGCCAGCAGCGTGGCGGGAGAGGGGTCCTACGAGCAGTACTTC
cdr3_aa: CASSVAGEGSYEQYF
v_call: TRBV9
clone_size: .
d_call: TRBD2
j_call: TRBJ2-7

cdr3_nt: TGTGCCAGCAGTTACGGTCAGGGGTTGGCCACCGGGGAGCTGTTTTTT
cdr3_aa: CASSYGQGLATGELFF
v_call: TRBV6-2/TRBV6-3
clone_size: .
d_call: .
j_call: TRBJ2-2

cdr3_nt: TGTGCCAGCAGCTCGGGGGACAGAAGCTACGAGCAGTACTTC
cdr3_aa: CASSSGDRSYEQYF
v_call: TRBV7-2
clone_size: .
d_call: .
j_call: TRBJ2-7

cdr3_nt: TGTGCCAGCAGCCCCTTTCACAGCAAATTAACTAATGAAAAACTGTTTTTT
cdr3_aa: CASSPFHSKLTNEKLFF
v_call: TRBV28
clone_size: .
d_call: .
j_call: TRBJ1-4

cdr3_nt: TGTGCCAGCTCACCACGAGTAAAAGACAATGAGCAGTTCTTC
cdr3_aa: CASSPRVKDNEQFF
v_call: TRBV18
clone_size: once
d_call: .
j_call: TRBJ2-1

cdr3_nt: TGCAGTGCTAGGAGCGGCCACGAGCAGTACTTC
cdr3_aa: CSARSGHEQYF
v_call: TRBV20-1
clone_size: .
d_call: .
j_call: TRBJ2-7

cdr3_nt: TGTGCCAGCAGCTTAGCCCGTGCAGATACGCAGTATTTT
cdr3_aa: CASSLARADTQYF
v_call: TRBV7-9
clone_size: .
d_call: .
j_call: TRBJ2-3

cdr3_nt: TGCGCCAGCAGCCATCGGGGACAGGGCCAATACGAGCAGTACTTC
cdr3_aa: CASSHRGQGQYEQYF
v_call: TRBV10-2
clone_size: .
d_call: TRBD1
j_call: TRBJ2-7

cdr3_nt: TGTGCCAGCAGCCAGGGGGCCTTAAGCTACACCTTC
cdr3_aa: CASSQGALSYTF
v_call: TRBV3-1/TRBV3-2
clone_size: .
d_call: .
j_call: TRBJ1-2

cdr3_nt: TGTGCCATCAGTGAGTCGACTAGCGGGACCTACAATGAGCAGTTCTTC
cdr3_aa: CAISESTSGTYNEQFF
v_call: TRBV10-3
clone_size: .
d_call: TRBD2
j_call: TRBJ2-1

cdr3_nt: TGTGCCAGTAGTTCTCTAGCCGGGAGATCCGGGGAGACCCAGTACTTC
cdr3_aa: CASSSLAGRSGETQYF
v_call: TRBV19
clone_size: once
d_call: .
j_call: TRBJ2-5

cdr3_nt: TGTGCCAGCAGCTCGCAACAGGGGGCGAACTATGGCTACACCTTC
cdr3_aa: CASSSQQGANYGYTF
v_call: TRBV7-2
clone_size: .
d_call: TRBD1
j_call: TRBJ1-2

cdr3_nt: TGTGCCAGCAGTTTACAGAGCACAGATACGCAGTATTTT
cdr3_aa: CASSLQSTDTQYF
v_call: TRBV27
clone_size: .
d_call: .
j_call: TRBJ2-3

cdr3_nt: TGTGCCAGCAGCCCAGGGACTAGCGGCTACGAGCAGTACTTC
cdr3_aa: CASSPGTSGYEQYF
v_call: TRBV7-9
clone_size: .
d_call: TRBD2
j_call: TRBJ2-7

cdr3_nt: TGTGCCAGTAGTCCCGGGACAGGGATTATTTCACCCCTCCACTTT
cdr3_aa: CASSPGTGIISPLHF
v_call: TRBV19
clone_size: few
d_call: TRBD1
j_call: TRBJ1-6

cdr3_nt: TGTGCCAGCACCCCAGGGGCGGGAGGGGCCCAGTACTTC
cdr3_aa: CASTPGAGGAQYF
v_call: TRBV28
clone_size: .
d_call: TRBD2
j_call: TRBJ2-5